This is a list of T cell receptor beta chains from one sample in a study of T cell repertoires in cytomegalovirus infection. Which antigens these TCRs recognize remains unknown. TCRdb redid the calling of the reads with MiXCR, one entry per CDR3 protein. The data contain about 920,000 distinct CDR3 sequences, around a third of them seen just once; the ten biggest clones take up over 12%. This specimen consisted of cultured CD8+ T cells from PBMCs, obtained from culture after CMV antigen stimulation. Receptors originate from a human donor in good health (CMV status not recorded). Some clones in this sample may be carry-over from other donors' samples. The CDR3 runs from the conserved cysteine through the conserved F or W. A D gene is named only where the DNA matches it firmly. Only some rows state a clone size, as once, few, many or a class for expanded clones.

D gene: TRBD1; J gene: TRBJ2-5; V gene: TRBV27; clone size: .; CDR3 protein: CASSFGTGESHTYF; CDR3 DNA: TGTGCCAGCAGTTTTGGGACAGGAGAATCCCATACGTACTTC
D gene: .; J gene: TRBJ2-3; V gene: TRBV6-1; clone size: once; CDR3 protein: CASSVRAVTDTQYF; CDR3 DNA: TGTGCCAGCAGTGTTAGGGCGGTAACAGATACGCAGTATTTT
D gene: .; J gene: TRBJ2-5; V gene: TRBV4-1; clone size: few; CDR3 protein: CASSHPKEMVAAQETQYF; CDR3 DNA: TGCGCCAGCAGCCACCCCAAGGAGATGGTAGCGGCGCAAGAGACCCAGTACTTC
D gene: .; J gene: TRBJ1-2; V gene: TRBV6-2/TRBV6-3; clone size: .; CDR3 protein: CASSKTGSRGYTF; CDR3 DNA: TGTGCCAGCAGTAAAACAGGGTCCCGTGGCTACACCTTC
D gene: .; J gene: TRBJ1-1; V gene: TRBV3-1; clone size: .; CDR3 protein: CASSLRPGHPTEAFF; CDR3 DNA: TGTGCCAGCAGCCTCCGTCCGGGACATCCCACTGAAGCTTTCTTT
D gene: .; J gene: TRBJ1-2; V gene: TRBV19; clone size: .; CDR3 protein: CASSIWASYGYTF; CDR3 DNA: TGTGCCAGTAGTATCTGGGCGTCCTATGGCTACACCTTC
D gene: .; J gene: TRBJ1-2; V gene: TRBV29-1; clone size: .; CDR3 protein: CSVGAGGLNYGYTF; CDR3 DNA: TGCAGCGTTGGAGCGGGGGGCCTTAACTATGGCTACACCTTC
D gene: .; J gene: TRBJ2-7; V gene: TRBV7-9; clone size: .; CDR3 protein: CASSLNPGTAYEQYF; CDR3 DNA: TGTGCCAGCAGTTTAAACCCCGGGACGGCCTACGAGCAGTACTTC
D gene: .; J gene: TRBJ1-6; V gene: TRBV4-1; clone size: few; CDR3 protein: CASSPPGPSNSPLHF; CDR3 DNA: TGCGCCAGCAGCCCTCCGGGACCATCTAATTCACCCCTCCACTTT
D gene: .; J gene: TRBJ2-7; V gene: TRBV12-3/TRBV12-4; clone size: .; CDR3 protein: CASSPGLLPLAGYEQYF; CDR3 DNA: TGTGCCAGCAGCCCGGGCCTACTACCCCTCGCGGGCTACGAGCAGTACTTC
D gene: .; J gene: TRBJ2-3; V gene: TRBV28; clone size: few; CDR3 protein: CASSSDDSPADTQYF; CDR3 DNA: TGTGCCAGCAGTTCGGACGACAGCCCGGCAGATACGCAGTATTTT
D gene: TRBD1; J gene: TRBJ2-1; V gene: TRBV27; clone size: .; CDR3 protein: CASSLLGDRDAEQFF; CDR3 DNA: TGTGCCAGCAGTTTATTGGGGGACAGGGATGCTGAGCAGTTCTTC
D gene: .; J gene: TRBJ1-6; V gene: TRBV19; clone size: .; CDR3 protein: CASSMVEGNSPLHF; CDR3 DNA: TGTGCCAGTAGTATGGTAGAGGGAAATTCACCCCTCCACTTT
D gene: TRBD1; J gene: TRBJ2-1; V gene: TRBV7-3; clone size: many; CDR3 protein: CASSPTGGSRNEQFF; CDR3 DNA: TGTGCCAGCAGCCCGACAGGGGGAAGTCGTAATGAGCAGTTCTTC
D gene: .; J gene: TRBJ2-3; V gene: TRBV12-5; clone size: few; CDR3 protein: CASGPTDQTDTQYF; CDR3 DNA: TGTGCTAGTGGTCCGACAGACCAGACAGATACGCAGTATTTT
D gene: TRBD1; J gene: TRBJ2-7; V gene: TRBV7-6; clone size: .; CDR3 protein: CASSHETGLAYEQYF; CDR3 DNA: TGTGCCAGCAGCCACGAGACAGGGCTGGCCTACGAGCAGTACTTC
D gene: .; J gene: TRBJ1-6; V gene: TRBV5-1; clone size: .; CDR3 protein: CASSSGDSYNSPLHF; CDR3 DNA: TGCGCCAGCAGCTCAGGGGACTCCTATAATTCACCCCTCCACTTT
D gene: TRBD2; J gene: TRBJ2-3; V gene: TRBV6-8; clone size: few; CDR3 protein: CASSGGLHTDTQYF; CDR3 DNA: TGTGCCAGCAGTGGGGGACTACACACAGATACGCAGTATTTT
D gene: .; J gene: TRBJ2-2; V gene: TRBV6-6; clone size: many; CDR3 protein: CASSGGVSGELFF; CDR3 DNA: TGTGCCAGCAGTGGGGGAGTCTCCGGGGAGCTGTTTTTT
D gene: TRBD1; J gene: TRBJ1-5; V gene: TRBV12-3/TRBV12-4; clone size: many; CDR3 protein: CASREQGAGNQPQHF; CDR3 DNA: TGTGCCAGCAGGGAACAGGGGGCTGGCAATCAGCCCCAGCATTTT
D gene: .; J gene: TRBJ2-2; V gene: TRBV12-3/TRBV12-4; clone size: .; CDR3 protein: CASSYGRRNTGELFF; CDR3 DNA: TGTGCCAGCAGTTATGGACGGCGAAACACCGGGGAGCTGTTTTTT
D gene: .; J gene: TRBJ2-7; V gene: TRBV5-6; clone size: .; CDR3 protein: CASSLAIRVEGPFEQYF; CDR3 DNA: TGTGCCAGCAGCTTGGCGATCCGAGTAGAGGGGCCATTCGAGCAGTACTTC
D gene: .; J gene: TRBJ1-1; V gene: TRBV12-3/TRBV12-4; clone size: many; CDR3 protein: CASSFWGLGNTEAFF; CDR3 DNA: TGTGCCAGCAGTTTTTGGGGGCTAGGGAACACTGAAGCTTTCTTT
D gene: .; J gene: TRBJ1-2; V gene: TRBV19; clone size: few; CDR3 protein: CASTPGQPPGYTF; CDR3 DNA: TGTGCCAGTACACCCGGGCAACCGCCTGGCTACACCTTC
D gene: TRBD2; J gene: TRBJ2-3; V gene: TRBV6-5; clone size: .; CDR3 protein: CASTKGKRGATDTQYF; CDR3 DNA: TGTGCCAGCACGAAAGGGAAGCGGGGTGCTACAGATACGCAGTATTTT
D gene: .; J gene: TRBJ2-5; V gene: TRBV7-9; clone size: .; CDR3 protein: CASRLSGIQYF; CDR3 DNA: TGTGCCAGCAGACTATCCGGCATCCAGTACTTC
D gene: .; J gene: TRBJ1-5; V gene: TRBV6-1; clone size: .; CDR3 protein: CASSPWTGGSNQPQHF; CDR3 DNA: TGTGCCAGCAGTCCCTGGACGGGGGGGAGCAATCAGCCCCAGCATTTT
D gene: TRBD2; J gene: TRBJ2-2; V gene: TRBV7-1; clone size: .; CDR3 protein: CASSPTAGGFNTGELFF; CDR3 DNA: TGTGCCAGCAGTCCTACAGCGGGGGGCTTTAACACCGGGGAGCTGTTTTTT
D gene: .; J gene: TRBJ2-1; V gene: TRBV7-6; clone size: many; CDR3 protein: CASSLSAGHYNEQFF; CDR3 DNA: TGTGCCAGCAGCTTATCCGCGGGGCACTACAATGAGCAGTTCTTC
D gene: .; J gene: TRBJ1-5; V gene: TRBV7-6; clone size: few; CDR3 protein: CASSFGTFQPQHF; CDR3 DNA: TGTGCCAGCAGCTTCGGGACTTTCCAGCCCCAGCATTTT
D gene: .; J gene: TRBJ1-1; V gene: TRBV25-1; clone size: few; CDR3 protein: CASSVHGDMNTEAFF; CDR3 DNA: TGTGCCAGCAGTGTCCATGGGGACATGAACACTGAAGCTTTCTTT
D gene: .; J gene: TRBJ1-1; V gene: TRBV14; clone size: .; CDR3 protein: CASRVEWNTEAFF; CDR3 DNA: TGTGCCAGCAGAGTCGAATGGAACACTGAAGCTTTCTTT
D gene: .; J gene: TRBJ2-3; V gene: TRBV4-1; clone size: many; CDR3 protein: CASSQEAVVSRTDTQYF; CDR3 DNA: TGCGCCAGCAGCCAAGAGGCCGTAGTCTCCCGCACAGATACGCAGTATTTT
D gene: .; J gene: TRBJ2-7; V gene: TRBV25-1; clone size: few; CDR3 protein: CASGGRPYF; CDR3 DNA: TGTGCCAGCGGGGGACGGCCGTACTTC
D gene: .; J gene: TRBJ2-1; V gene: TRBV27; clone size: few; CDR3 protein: CASSLSGNRNEQFF; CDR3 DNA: TGTGCCAGCAGTTTATCGGGCAACCGAAATGAGCAGTTCTTC
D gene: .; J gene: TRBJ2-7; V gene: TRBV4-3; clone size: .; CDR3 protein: CASSEREVNEQYF; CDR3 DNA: TGCGCCAGCAGTGAGAGGGAGGTCAATGAGCAGTACTTC
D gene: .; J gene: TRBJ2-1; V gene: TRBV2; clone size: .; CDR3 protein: CASSGEQFF; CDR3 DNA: TGTGCCAGCAGCGGGGAGCAGTTCTTC
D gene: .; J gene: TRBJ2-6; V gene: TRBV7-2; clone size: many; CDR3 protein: CASSQAPSGANVLTF; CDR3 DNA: TGTGCCAGCAGCCAAGCTCCCTCTGGGGCCAACGTCCTGACTTTC
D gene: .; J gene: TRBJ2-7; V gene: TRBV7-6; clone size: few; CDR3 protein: CASSLGETVEQYF; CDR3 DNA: TGTGCCAGCAGCTTAGGGGAGACAGTCGAGCAGTACTTC
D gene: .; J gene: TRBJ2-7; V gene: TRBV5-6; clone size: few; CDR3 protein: CASSQGRSEQYF; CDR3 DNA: TGTGCCAGCAGCCAGGGGAGGTCCGAGCAGTACTTC
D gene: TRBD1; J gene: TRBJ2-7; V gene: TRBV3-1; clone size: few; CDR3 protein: CASSQRRTGFKLATNDYEQYF; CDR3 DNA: TGTGCCAGCAGCCAAAGGAGGACAGGGTTTAAACTAGCCACCAACGACTACGAGCAGTACTTC
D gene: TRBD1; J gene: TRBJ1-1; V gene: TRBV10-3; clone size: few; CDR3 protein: CAISDTRGPKGPREAFF; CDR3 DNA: TGTGCCATCAGTGATACGAGGGGGCCGAAAGGGCCAAGAGAAGCTTTCTTT
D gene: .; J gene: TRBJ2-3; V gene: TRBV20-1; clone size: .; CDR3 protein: CSARDWVQGYTDTQYF; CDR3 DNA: TGCAGTGCTAGAGATTGGGTGCAGGGCTACACAGATACGCAGTATTTT
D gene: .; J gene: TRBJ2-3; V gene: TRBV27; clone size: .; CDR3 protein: CASSFIGLVHTDTQYF; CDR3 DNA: TGTGCCAGCAGTTTTATTGGTCTAGTCCACACAGATACGCAGTATTTT
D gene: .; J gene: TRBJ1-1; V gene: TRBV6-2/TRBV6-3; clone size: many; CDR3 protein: CASSYPYRDNMNTEAFF; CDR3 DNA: TGTGCCAGCAGTTACCCCTACAGGGATAACATGAACACTGAAGCTTTCTTT
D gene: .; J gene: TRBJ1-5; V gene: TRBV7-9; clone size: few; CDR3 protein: CASSPPGAEPQHF; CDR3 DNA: TGTGCCAGCAGCCCTCCGGGGGCTGAGCCCCAGCATTTT
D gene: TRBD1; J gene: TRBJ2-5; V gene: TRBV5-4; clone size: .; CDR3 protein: CASSSQGAYGETQYF; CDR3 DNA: TGTGCCAGCAGCTCACAGGGGGCGTACGGGGAGACCCAGTACTTC
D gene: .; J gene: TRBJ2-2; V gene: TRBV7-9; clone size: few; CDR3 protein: CASSLQENTGELFF; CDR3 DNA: TGTGCCAGCAGCTTACAGGAGAACACCGGGGAGCTGTTTTTT
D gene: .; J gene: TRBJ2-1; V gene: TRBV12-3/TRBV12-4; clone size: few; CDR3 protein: CASSLKGIAGEQFF; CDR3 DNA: TGTGCCAGCAGTTTGAAAGGGATCGCAGGTGAGCAGTTCTTC
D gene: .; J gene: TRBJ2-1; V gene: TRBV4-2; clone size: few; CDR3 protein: CASSQEGAYPDEQFF; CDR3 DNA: TGTGCCAGCAGCCAAGAAGGGGCATACCCCGATGAGCAGTTCTTC
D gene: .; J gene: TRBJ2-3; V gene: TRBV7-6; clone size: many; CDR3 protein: CASSHPGEQYF; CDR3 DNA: TGTGCCAGCAGTCACCCGGGGGAGCAGTATTTT
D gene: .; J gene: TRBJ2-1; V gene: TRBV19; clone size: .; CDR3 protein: CASSSGLHEQFF; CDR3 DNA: TGTGCCAGTAGTTCGGGACTGCATGAGCAGTTCTTC
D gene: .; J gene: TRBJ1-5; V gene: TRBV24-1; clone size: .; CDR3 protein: CATSESTESSNQPQHF; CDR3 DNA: TGTGCCACCAGTGAATCGACAGAAAGTAGCAATCAGCCCCAGCATTTT
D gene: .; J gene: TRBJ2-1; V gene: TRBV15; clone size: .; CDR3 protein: CATSIDRAPGVEQFF; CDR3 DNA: TGTGCCACCAGCATAGACAGGGCTCCGGGGGTAGAGCAGTTCTTC
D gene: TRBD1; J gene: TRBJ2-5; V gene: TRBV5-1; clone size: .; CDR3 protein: CASSLEIGGEETQYF; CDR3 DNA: TGCGCCAGCAGCCTTGAAATAGGGGGCGAAGAGACCCAGTACTTC
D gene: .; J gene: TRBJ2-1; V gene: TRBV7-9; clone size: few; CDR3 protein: CASSLTRQLNEQFF; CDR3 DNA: TGTGCCAGCAGCTTAACCAGACAGCTCAATGAGCAGTTCTTC